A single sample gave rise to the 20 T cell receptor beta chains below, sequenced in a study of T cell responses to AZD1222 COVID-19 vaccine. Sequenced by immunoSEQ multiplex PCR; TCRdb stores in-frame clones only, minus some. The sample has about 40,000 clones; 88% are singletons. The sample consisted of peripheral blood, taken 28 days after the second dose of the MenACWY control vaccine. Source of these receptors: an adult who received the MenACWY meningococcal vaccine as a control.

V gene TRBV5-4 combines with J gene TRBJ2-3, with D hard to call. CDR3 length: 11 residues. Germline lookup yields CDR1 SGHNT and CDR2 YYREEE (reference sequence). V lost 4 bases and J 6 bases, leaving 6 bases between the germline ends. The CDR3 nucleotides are TGTGCCAGCAGCGGTATTGATACGCAGTATTTT. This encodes CASSGIDTQYF. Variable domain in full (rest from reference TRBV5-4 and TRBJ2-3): ETGVTQSPTHLIKTRGQQVTLRCSSQSGHNTVSWYQQALGQGPQFIFQYYREEENGRGNFPPRFSGLQFPNYSSELNVNALELDDSALYLCASSGIDTQYFGPGTRLTVL.

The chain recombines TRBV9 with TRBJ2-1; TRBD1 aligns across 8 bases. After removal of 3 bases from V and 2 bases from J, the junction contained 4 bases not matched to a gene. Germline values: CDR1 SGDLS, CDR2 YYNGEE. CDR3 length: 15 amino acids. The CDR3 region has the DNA TGTGCCAGCAGCGCAGGACAGGGTGCCTACAATGAGCAGTTCTTC. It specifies CASSAGQGAYNEQFF.

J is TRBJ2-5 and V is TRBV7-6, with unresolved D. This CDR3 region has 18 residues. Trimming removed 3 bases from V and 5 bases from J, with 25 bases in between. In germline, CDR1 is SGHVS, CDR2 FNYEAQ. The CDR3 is CASSLGVRTQPPGETQYF. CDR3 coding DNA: TGTGCCAGCAGCTTGGGCGTGAGAACACAGCCCCCGGGTGAGACCCAGTACTTC.

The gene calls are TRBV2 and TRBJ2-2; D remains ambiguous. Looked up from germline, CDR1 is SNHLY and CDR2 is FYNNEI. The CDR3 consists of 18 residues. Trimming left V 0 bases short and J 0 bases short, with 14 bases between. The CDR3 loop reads CASSEAGGHLANTGELFF. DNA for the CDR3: TGTGCCAGCAGTGAAGCGGGCGGCCACCTCGCGAACACCGGGGAGCTGTTTTTT.

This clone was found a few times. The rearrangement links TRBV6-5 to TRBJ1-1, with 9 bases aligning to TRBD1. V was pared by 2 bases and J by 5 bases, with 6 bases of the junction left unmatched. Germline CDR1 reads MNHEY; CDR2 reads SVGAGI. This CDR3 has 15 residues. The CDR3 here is CASSYGQGRGTEAFF. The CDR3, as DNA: TGTGCCAGCAGTTACGGACAGGGGAGAGGAACTGAAGCTTTCTTT.

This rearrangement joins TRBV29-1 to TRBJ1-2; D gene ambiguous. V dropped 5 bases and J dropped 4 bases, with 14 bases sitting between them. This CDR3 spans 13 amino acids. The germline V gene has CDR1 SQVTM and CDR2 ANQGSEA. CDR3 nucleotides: TGCAGCGTTCGTAACCCGAGCATCTATGGCTACACCTTC. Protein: CSVRNPSIYGYTF.

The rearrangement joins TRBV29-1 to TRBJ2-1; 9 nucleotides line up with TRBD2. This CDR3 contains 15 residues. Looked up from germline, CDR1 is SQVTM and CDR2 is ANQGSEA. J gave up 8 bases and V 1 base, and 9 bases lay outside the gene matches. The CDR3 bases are TGCAGCGTTGAAGTAGGGCGGGAGGGCCTTTATGAGCAGTTCTTC. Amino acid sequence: CSVEVGREGLYEQFF.

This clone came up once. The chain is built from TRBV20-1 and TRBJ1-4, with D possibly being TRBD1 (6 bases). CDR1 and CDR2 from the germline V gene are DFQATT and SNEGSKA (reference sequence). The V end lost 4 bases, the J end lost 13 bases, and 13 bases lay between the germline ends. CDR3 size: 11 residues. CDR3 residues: CSATRGDRLFF. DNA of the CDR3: TGCAGTGCTACCAGGGGCGATAGACTGTTTTTT.

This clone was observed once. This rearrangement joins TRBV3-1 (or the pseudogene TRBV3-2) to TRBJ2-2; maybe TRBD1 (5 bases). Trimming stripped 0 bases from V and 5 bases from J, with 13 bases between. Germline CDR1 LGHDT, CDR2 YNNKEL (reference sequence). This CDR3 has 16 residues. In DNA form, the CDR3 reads TGTGCCAGCAGCCAAGATAGGCCTAGGGGAACCGGGGAGCTGTTTTTT. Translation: CASSQDRPRGTGELFF.

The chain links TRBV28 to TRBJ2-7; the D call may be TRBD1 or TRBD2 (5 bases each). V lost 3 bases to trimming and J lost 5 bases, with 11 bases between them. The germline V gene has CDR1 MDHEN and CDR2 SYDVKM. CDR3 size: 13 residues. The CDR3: CASSLGPSHEQYF. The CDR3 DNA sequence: TGTGCCAGCAGTTTGGGACCCAGCCACGAGCAGTACTTC.

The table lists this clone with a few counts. CDR3 protein: CATSDLTAGLRETQYF. Written as DNA, the CDR3 is TGTGCCACCAGTGATTTGACGGCAGGGTTAAGGGAGACCCAGTACTTC. The genes are TRBV24-1 and TRBJ2-5, with D possibly matching TRBD1 (5 bases). Germline CDR1 reads KGHDR; CDR2 reads SFDVKD. The CDR3 has 16 amino acids. Trimming pared 0 bases from V and 5 bases from J, leaving 15 bases between.

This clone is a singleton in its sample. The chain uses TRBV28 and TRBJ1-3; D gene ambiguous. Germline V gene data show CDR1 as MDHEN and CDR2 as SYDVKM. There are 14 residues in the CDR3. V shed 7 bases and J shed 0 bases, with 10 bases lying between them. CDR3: CASTFGNSGNTIYF. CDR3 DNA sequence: TGTGCCAGCACTTTCGGCAACTCTGGAAACACCATATATTTT.

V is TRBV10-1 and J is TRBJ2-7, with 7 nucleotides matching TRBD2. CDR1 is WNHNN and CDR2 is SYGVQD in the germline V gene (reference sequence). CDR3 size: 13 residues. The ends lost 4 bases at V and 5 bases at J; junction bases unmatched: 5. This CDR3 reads CASSAGTTHEQYF. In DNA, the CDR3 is TGCGCCAGCAGTGCAGGGACTACTCACGAGCAGTACTTC.

CDR3 nucleotides: TGTGCCAGCAGTTACTCAAAACCGGCAAATGAAGCTTTCTTT. Translated, it gives CASSYSKPANEAFF. V is TRBV6-5 and J is TRBJ1-1; D is undetermined. The germline V and J ends were trimmed by 0 bases and 7 bases, with 12 bases remaining between them. The CDR3 extends over 14 amino acids. Germline CDR1 is MNHEY and CDR2 is SVGAGI.

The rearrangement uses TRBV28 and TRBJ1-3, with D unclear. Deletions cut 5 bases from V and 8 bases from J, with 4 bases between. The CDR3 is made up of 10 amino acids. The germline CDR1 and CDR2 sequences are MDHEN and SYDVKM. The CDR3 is CASSRHTIYF. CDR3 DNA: TGTGCCAGCAGTCGGCACACCATATATTTT.

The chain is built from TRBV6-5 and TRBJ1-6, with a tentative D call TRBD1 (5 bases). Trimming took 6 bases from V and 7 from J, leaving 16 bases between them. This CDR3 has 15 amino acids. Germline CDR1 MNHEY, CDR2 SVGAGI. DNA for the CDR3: TGTGCCAGCAGGATTGGAAGGGGCGCGAATTCACCCCTCCACTTT. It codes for CASRIGRGANSPLHF.

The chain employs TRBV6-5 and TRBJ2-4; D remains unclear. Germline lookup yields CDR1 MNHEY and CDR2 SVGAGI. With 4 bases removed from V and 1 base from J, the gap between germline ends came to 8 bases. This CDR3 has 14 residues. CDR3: CASSLGGAKNIQYF. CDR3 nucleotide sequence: TGTGCCAGCAGTTTGGGTGGGGCCAAAAACATTCAGTACTTC.

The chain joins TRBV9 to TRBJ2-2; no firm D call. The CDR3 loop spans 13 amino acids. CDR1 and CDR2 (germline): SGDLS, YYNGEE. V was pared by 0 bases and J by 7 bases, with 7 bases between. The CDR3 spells CASSVASIGELFF. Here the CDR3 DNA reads TGTGCCAGCAGCGTAGCCAGCATCGGGGAGCTGTTTTTT.

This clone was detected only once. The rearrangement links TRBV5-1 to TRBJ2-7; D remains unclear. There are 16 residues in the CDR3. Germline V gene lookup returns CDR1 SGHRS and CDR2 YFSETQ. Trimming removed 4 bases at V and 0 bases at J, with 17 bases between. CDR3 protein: CASSPTGRSSSYEQYF. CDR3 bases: TGCGCCAGCAGCCCTACCGGGCGGTCGAGCTCCTACGAGCAGTACTTC.

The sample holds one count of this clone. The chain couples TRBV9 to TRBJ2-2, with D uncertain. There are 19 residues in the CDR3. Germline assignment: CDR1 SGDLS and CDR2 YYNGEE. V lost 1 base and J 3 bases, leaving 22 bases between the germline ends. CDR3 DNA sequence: TGTGCCAGCAGCGTAAACCCCAGGATGCCGGATGGGGACACCGGGGAGCTGTTTTTT. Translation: CASSVNPRMPDGDTGELFF.